This T cell receptor (beta chain) is from a study of blood T cell repertoires in COVID-19. Profiling relied on immunoSEQ multiplex PCR, and the TCRdb table lists in-frame clones only, not all of them. The sample lists 300,000 to 450,000 clones; over 75% were seen once. This CDR3 has 14 amino acids. Between the trimmed V and J ends, which lost 0 bases and 4 bases, there was a span of 7 bases. The germline V gene encodes CDR1 MNHEY and CDR2 SMNVEV (reference sequence). Specimen: peripheral blood. The chain joins TRBV27 to TRBJ1-5; D is ambiguous. This sequence was found in a woman aged 30 to 39 with COVID-19, enrolled during active disease. This CDR3 is CASSLSGRNQPQHF. Here the CDR3 DNA reads TGTGCCAGCAGTTTATCGGGCAGAAATCAGCCCCAGCATTTT.